A selection of T cell receptor beta chains follows, all from one sample in a study of shared clonotypes between healthy human individuals. This table comes from immunoSEQ multiplex PCR, and its TCRdb copy is limited to in-frame clones, with some not included. Seen here are about 2.1 million clones, 93% observed once, and the top ten hold around 1.7%. The sample consisted of naive CD8+ T cells from PBMCs. These receptors all stem from a man aged 18 to 30 in good health. Some clones in this sample may be carry-over from other donors' samples. Each CDR3 is given with its conserved first and last residue. The order of the fields is D gene, V gene, J gene, clone size, CDR3 protein, CDR3 DNA. A D gene is named only where the DNA matches it firmly. Clone sizes are given selectively: once, few, many, or a class where the clone is expanded.

D: .
V: TRBV5-6
J: TRBJ2-3
size: .
CDR3: CASSLGSREDTQYF
DNA: TGTGCCAGCAGCTTGGGGTCGCGGGAAGATACGCAGTATTTT

D: .
V: TRBV27
J: TRBJ2-3
size: once
CDR3: CASSSQVDTQYF
DNA: TGTGCCAGCAGTTCGCAGGTAGATACGCAGTATTTT

D: TRBD1
V: TRBV30
J: TRBJ1-1
size: .
CDR3: CAWRGTGENTEAFF
DNA: TGTGCCTGGAGGGGGACAGGCGAGAACACTGAAGCTTTCTTT

D: TRBD1
V: TRBV28
J: TRBJ1-2
size: .
CDR3: CASSLADRAYGYTF
DNA: TGTGCCAGCAGTTTAGCGGACAGGGCCTATGGCTACACCTTC

D: TRBD2
V: TRBV7-9
J: TRBJ2-3
size: .
CDR3: CASSSRTSGNTDTQYF
DNA: TGTGCCAGCAGCTCGCGGACTAGCGGTAACACAGATACGCAGTATTTT

D: .
V: TRBV27
J: TRBJ1-5
size: once
CDR3: CASSLYGPSNQPQHF
DNA: TGTGCCAGCAGTTTATATGGGCCGAGCAATCAGCCCCAGCATTTT

D: .
V: TRBV10-3
J: TRBJ2-1
size: .
CDR3: CAISDWGHEQFF
DNA: TGTGCCATCAGTGATTGGGGGCATGAGCAGTTCTTC

D: .
V: TRBV5-4
J: TRBJ1-4
size: once
CDR3: CASSARGWSSDEKLFF
DNA: TGTGCCAGCAGCGCCCGAGGCTGGTCCTCGGATGAAAAACTGTTTTTT

D: .
V: TRBV28
J: TRBJ2-2
size: .
CDR3: CASSLWGRDTGELFF
DNA: TGTGCCAGCAGTTTATGGGGGCGAGACACCGGGGAGCTGTTTTTT

D: .
V: TRBV6-1
J: TRBJ2-7
size: .
CDR3: CASSGRTSSSYEQYF
DNA: TGTGCCAGCAGTGGGAGGACATCCAGCTCCTACGAGCAGTACTTC

D: .
V: TRBV27
J: TRBJ2-3
size: once
CDR3: CASSFTPWTESTDTQYF
DNA: TGTGCCAGCAGTTTTACCCCCTGGACGGAGAGCACAGATACGCAGTATTTT

D: TRBD2
V: TRBV7-6
J: TRBJ2-1
size: once
CDR3: CASSLAAGGGNEQFF
DNA: TGTGCCAGCAGCTTAGCGGCGGGAGGGGGTAATGAGCAGTTCTTC

D: .
V: TRBV9
J: TRBJ2-1
size: .
CDR3: CASSTTPVATSYNEQFF
DNA: TGTGCCAGCAGCACTACCCCCGTAGCGACAAGCTACAATGAGCAGTTCTTC

D: .
V: TRBV28
J: TRBJ1-5
size: .
CDR3: CASSAGETGISPEDGPF
DNA: TGTGCCAGCAGCGCGGGAGAAACGGGGATCAGCCCCGAAGACGGGCCCTTT

D: .
V: TRBV5-3
J: TRBJ2-5
size: .
CDR3: CARSSGTTGRETQYF
DNA: TGTGCCAGAAGCTCCGGGACAACGGGTAGAGAGACCCAGTACTTC

D: TRBD2
V: TRBV7-8
J: TRBJ2-3
size: .
CDR3: CASSFRLAGPDTQYF
DNA: TGTGCCAGCAGCTTTCGACTAGCGGGACCAGATACGCAGTATTTT

D: .
V: TRBV7-9
J: TRBJ2-1
size: .
CDR3: CASSLGDGQFF
DNA: TGTGCCAGCAGCTTAGGGGACGGGCAGTTCTTC

D: .
V: TRBV15
J: TRBJ1-1
size: .
CDR3: CATSREEVGAFF
DNA: TGTGCCACCAGCAGGGAGGAAGTGGGAGCTTTCTTT

D: TRBD1
V: TRBV5-6
J: TRBJ2-7
size: .
CDR3: CASSLGGQGYYEQYF
DNA: TGTGCCAGCAGCTTGGGGGGACAGGGATACTACGAGCAGTACTTC

D: TRBD1
V: TRBV9
J: TRBJ1-2
size: .
CDR3: CASSVRDREEGYTF
DNA: TGTGCCAGCAGCGTACGCGACAGGGAGGAAGGCTACACCTTC

D: .
V: TRBV6-1
J: TRBJ2-7
size: .
CDR3: CAVLDSYEQYF
DNA: TGTGCCGTCCTCGACTCCTACGAGCAGTACTTC

D: .
V: TRBV6-5
J: TRBJ1-2
size: few
CDR3: CASSTPGGATGYTF
DNA: TGTGCCAGCAGTACACCCGGGGGGGCTACGGGCTACACCTTC

D: .
V: TRBV27
J: TRBJ1-5
size: .
CDR3: CASSSRVDRSNQPQHF
DNA: TGTGCCAGCAGTTCCCGGGTTGATCGGAGCAATCAGCCCCAGCATTTT

D: .
V: TRBV19
J: TRBJ2-7
size: .
CDR3: CASSRGLSYEQYF
DNA: TGTGCCAGTAGTAGGGGTTTGAGCTACGAGCAGTACTTC

D: TRBD2
V: TRBV27
J: TRBJ2-3
size: once
CDR3: CASSLLHTTSGTDTQYF
DNA: TGTGCCAGCAGTTTACTACATACCACTAGCGGCACAGATACGCAGTATTTT

D: .
V: TRBV4-3
J: TRBJ2-1
size: .
CDR3: CASSQVGNEQFF
DNA: TGCGCCAGCAGCCAAGTGGGGAATGAGCAGTTCTTC

D: .
V: TRBV29-1
J: TRBJ1-1
size: .
CDR3: CSVPWAGEAFF
DNA: TGCAGCGTCCCCTGGGCTGGTGAAGCTTTCTTT

D: .
V: TRBV27
J: TRBJ2-1
size: .
CDR3: CASGLLSSYNEQFF
DNA: TGTGCCAGCGGACTCTTGAGCTCCTACAATGAGCAGTTCTTC

D: TRBD2
V: TRBV25-1
J: TRBJ2-1
size: .
CDR3: CASRASGSYNEQFF
DNA: TGTGCCAGCAGGGCTAGCGGGTCCTACAATGAGCAGTTCTTC

D: .
V: TRBV29-1
J: TRBJ1-2
size: once
CDR3: CSVPAGGFYTF
DNA: TGCAGCGTTCCCGCCGGTGGGTTCTACACCTTC

D: TRBD1
V: TRBV7-9
J: TRBJ1-4
size: .
CDR3: CASSHDRAREKLFF
DNA: TGTGCCAGCAGCCACGACAGGGCACGTGAAAAACTGTTTTTT

D: .
V: TRBV27
J: TRBJ2-2
size: .
CDR3: CASSPWRPVNTGELFF
DNA: TGTGCCAGCAGTCCCTGGCGTCCGGTGAACACCGGGGAGCTGTTTTTT

D: .
V: TRBV7-9
J: TRBJ2-7
size: once
CDR3: CASSLVAAYEQYF
DNA: TGTGCCAGCAGCTTAGTGGCAGCCTACGAGCAGTACTTC

D: .
V: TRBV29-1
J: TRBJ1-2
size: .
CDR3: CSVEGTRGYTF
DNA: TGCAGCGTTGAGGGTACGCGGGGCTACACCTTC

D: .
V: TRBV6-5
J: TRBJ2-7
size: .
CDR3: CASSEGIDEQYF
DNA: TGTGCCAGCAGTGAGGGGATAGACGAGCAGTACTTC

D: TRBD2
V: TRBV7-2
J: TRBJ2-6
size: .
CDR3: CASSFSWRELSSGANVLTF
DNA: TGTGCCAGCAGCTTTTCTTGGCGGGAGTTATCTTCTGGGGCCAACGTCCTGACTTTC

D: TRBD2
V: TRBV27
J: TRBJ2-3
size: .
CDR3: CASSLRDWAGAKDTQYF
DNA: TGTGCCAGCAGTTTAAGGGATTGGGCGGGAGCCAAAGATACGCAGTATTTT

D: .
V: TRBV28
J: TRBJ2-7
size: .
CDR3: CASSLYGGSGTYEQYF
DNA: TGTGCCAGCAGTTTATATGGAGGGAGTGGAACCTACGAGCAGTACTTC

D: .
V: TRBV9
J: TRBJ2-6
size: .
CDR3: CASSVRAGANVLTF
DNA: TGTGCCAGCAGCGTACGGGCTGGGGCCAACGTCCTGACTTTC

D: TRBD2
V: TRBV29-1
J: TRBJ2-1
size: .
CDR3: CSVESIGLAGRYEQFF
DNA: TGCAGCGTTGAATCTATAGGACTAGCGGGAAGATATGAGCAGTTCTTC

D: TRBD1
V: TRBV13
J: TRBJ1-1
size: .
CDR3: CASSTRQGNTEAFF
DNA: TGTGCCAGCAGCACCCGACAGGGAAACACTGAAGCTTTCTTT

D: .
V: TRBV9
J: TRBJ2-7
size: .
CDR3: CASSVGSAGASYEQYF
DNA: TGTGCCAGCAGCGTAGGTTCGGCAGGGGCCTCCTACGAGCAGTACTTC

D: TRBD1
V: TRBV7-8
J: TRBJ1-1
size: .
CDR3: CASSFEGAPHFTEAFF
DNA: TGTGCCAGCAGCTTTGAGGGGGCTCCACACTTCACTGAAGCTTTCTTT

D: .
V: TRBV7-9
J: TRBJ2-7
size: .
CDR3: CASSFPAVGTTYEQYF
DNA: TGTGCCAGCAGCTTCCCAGCTGTCGGGACAACCTACGAGCAGTACTTC

D: .
V: TRBV19
J: TRBJ2-7
size: .
CDR3: CASSITSRAHEQYF
DNA: TGTGCCAGTAGTATAACCAGCAGGGCCCACGAGCAGTACTTC

D: .
V: TRBV7-2
J: TRBJ1-4
size: .
CDR3: CASSLVPGAAAELFF
DNA: TGTGCCAGCAGCTTAGTCCCGGGAGCGGCTGCGGAACTGTTTTTT

D: .
V: TRBV9
J: TRBJ1-2
size: .
CDR3: CASSTRLKGGDLYGYTF
DNA: TGTGCCAGCAGCACCCGTCTCAAAGGGGGGGATCTCTATGGCTACACCTTC

D: .
V: TRBV5-6
J: TRBJ2-4
size: .
CDR3: CASSLAASAKNIQYF
DNA: TGTGCCAGCAGCTTGGCGGCTTCAGCCAAAAACATTCAGTACTTC

D: .
V: TRBV7-8
J: TRBJ1-5
size: .
CDR3: CASSAKGGNNQPQHF
DNA: TGTGCCAGCAGCGCGAAGGGGGGGAACAATCAGCCCCAGCATTTT

D: TRBD1
V: TRBV2
J: TRBJ2-6
size: once
CDR3: CANRDRGPGANVLTF
DNA: TGTGCCAACAGGGACAGGGGGCCTGGGGCCAACGTCCTGACTTTC

D: .
V: TRBV5-1
J: TRBJ1-1
size: .
CDR3: CASSFRGEDTEAFF
DNA: TGCGCCAGCAGCTTTCGAGGGGAGGACACTGAAGCTTTCTTT

D: .
V: TRBV7-2
J: TRBJ2-7
size: once
CDR3: CASIPGLLSSEQYF
DNA: TGTGCCAGCATCCCCGGACTTTTGAGCTCCGAGCAGTACTTC

D: TRBD1
V: TRBV27
J: TRBJ1-5
size: .
CDR3: CASSSRDSHQPQHF
DNA: TGTGCCAGCAGTTCCCGGGACAGCCATCAGCCCCAGCATTTT

D: .
V: TRBV6-6
J: TRBJ2-5
size: .
CDR3: CASSLRGGEETQYF
DNA: TGTGCCAGCTCTTTGAGGGGGGGAGAAGAGACCCAGTACTTC

D: TRBD2
V: TRBV4-1
J: TRBJ2-1
size: .
CDR3: CASSQAGLAADNEQFF
DNA: TGCGCCAGCAGCCAAGCAGGACTAGCGGCAGACAATGAGCAGTTCTTC

D: .
V: TRBV19
J: TRBJ1-5
size: .
CDR3: CASSDPQSQHF
DNA: TGTGCCAGTAGTGACCCCCAGAGCCAGCATTTT

D: TRBD1
V: TRBV15
J: TRBJ1-1
size: .
CDR3: CATKRQGNTEAFF
DNA: TGTGCCACCAAACGACAGGGAAACACTGAAGCTTTCTTT

D: TRBD2
V: TRBV11-3
J: TRBJ2-2
size: .
CDR3: CASSARDYSTGELFF
DNA: TGTGCCAGCAGCGCCCGGGACTACAGCACCGGGGAGCTGTTTTTT

D: .
V: TRBV5-6
J: TRBJ2-1
size: .
CDR3: CASGVFGEQFF
DNA: TGTGCCAGCGGCGTCTTTGGGGAGCAGTTCTTC

D: .
V: TRBV18
J: TRBJ1-2
size: .
CDR3: CAGPQGYGYTF
DNA: TGTGCCGGCCCACAAGGGTACGGCTACACCTTC